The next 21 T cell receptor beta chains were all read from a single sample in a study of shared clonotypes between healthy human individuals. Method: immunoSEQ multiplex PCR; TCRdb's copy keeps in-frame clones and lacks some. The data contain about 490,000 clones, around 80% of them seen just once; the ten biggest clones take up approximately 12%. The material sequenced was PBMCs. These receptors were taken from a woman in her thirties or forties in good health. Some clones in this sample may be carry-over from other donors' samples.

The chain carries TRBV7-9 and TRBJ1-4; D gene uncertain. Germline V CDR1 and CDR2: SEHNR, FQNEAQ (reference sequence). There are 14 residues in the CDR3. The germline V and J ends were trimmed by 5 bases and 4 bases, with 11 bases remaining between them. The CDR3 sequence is CASSVHINNEKLFF. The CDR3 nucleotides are TGTGCCAGCAGCGTCCACATTAATAATGAAAAACTGTTTTTT.

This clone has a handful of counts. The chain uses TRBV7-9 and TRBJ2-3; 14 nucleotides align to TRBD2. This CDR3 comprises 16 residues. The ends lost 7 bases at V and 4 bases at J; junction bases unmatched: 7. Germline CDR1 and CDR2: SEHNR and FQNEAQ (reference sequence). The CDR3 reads CASTSGLAGDADTQYF. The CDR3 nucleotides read TGTGCCAGCACCTCGGGACTAGCGGGAGATGCAGATACGCAGTATTTT. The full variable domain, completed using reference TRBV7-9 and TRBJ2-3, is DTGVSQNPRHKITKRGQNVTFRCDPISEHNRLYWYRQTLGQGPEFLTYFQNEAQLEKSRLLSDRFSAERPKGSFSTLEIQRTEQGDSAMYLCASTSGLAGDADTQYFGPGTRLTVL.

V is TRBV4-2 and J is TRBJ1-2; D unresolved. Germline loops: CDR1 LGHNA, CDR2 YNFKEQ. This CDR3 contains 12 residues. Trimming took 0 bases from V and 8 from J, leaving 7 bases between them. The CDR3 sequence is CASSQDGRGYTF. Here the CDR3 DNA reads TGTGCCAGCAGCCAAGACGGAAGGGGCTACACCTTC.

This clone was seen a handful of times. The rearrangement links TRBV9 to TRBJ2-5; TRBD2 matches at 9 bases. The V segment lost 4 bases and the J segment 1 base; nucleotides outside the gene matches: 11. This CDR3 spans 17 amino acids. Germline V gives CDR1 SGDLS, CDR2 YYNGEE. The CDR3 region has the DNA TGTGCCAGCAGCTCAGGTGGGGCGGGAGGGCCCCAAGAGACCCAGTACTTC. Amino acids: CASSSGGAGGPQETQYF.

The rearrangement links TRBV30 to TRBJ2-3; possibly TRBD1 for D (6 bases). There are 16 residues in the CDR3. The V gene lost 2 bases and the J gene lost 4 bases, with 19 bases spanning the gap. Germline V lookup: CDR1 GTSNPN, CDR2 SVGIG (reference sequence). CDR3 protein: CAWSSRVAGGPDTQYF. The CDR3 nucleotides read TGTGCCTGGAGTAGTAGGGTAGCTGGGGGCCCAGATACGCAGTATTTT.

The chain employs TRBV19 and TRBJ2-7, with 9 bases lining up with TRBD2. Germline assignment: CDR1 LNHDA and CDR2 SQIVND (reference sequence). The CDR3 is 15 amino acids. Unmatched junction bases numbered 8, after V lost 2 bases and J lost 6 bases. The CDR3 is CASSISAGGVGEQYF. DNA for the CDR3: TGTGCCAGTAGTATATCAGCGGGAGGAGTGGGCGAGCAGTACTTC.

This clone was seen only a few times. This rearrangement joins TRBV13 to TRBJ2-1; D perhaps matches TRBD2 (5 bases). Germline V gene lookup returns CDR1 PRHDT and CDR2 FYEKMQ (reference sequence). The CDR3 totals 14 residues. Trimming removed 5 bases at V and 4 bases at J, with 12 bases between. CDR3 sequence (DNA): TGTGCCAGCAGCCAGCGGACTGGATACAATGAGCAGTTCTTC. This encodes CASSQRTGYNEQFF.

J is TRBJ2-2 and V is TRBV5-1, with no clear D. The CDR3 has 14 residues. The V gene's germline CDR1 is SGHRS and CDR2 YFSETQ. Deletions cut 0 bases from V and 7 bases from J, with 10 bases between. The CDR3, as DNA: TGCGCCAGCAGCTTGGACAGCGAGATCGGGGAGCTGTTTTTT. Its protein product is CASSLDSEIGELFF.

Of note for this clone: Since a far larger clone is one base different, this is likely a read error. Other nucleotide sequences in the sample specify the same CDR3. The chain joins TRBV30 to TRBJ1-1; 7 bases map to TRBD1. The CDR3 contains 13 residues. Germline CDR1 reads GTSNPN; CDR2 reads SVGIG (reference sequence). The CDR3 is CACDGLRGFEAFF. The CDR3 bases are TGTGCCTGTGACGGACTCAGGGGGTTTGAAGCCTTCTTT.

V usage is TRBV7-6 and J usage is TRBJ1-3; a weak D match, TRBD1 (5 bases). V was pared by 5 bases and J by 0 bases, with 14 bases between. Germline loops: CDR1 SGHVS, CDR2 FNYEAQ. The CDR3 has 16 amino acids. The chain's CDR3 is CASSHGTVSSGNTIYF. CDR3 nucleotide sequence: TGTGCCAGCAGCCACGGGACGGTGAGCTCTGGAAACACCATATATTTT.

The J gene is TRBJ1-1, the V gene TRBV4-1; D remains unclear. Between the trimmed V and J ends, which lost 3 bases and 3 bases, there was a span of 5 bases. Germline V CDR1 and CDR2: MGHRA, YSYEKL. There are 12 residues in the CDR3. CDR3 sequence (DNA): TGCGCCAGCAGCCACGGGTACACTGAAGCTTTCTTT. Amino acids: CASSHGYTEAFF.

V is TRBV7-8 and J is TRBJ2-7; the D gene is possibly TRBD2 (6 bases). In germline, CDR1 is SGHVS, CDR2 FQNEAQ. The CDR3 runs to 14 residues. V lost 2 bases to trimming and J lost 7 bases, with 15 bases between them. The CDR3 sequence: CASSLYSAGGEQYF. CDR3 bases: TGTGCCAGCAGCTTATACTCCGCCGGGGGTGAGCAGTACTTC.

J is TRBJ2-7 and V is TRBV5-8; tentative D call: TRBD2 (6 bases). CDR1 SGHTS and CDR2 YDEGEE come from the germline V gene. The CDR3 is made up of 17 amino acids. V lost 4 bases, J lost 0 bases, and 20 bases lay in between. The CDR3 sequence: CASSQNGIRRGSYEQYF. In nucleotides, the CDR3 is TGTGCCAGCAGCCAAAACGGGATAAGGAGGGGCTCCTACGAGCAGTACTTC. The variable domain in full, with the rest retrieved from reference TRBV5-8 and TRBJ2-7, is EAGVTQSPTHLIKTRGQQATLRCSPISGHTSVYWYQQALGLGLQFLLWYDEGEERNRGNFPPRFSGRQFPNYSSELNVNALELEDSALYLCASSQNGIRRGSYEQYFGPGTRLTVT.

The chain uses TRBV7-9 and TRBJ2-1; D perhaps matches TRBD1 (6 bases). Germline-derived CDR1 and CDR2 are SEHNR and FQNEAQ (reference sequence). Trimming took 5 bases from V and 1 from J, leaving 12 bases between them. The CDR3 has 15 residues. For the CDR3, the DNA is TGTGCCAGCAGCATAACAGGGAATTCCTACAATGAGCAGTTCTTC. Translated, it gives CASSITGNSYNEQFF. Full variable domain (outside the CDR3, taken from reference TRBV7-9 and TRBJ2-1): DTGVSQNPRHKITKRGQNVTFRCDPISEHNRLYWYRQTLGQGPEFLTYFQNEAQLEKSRLLSDRFSAERPKGSFSTLEIQRTEQGDSAMYLCASSITGNSYNEQFFGPGTRLTVL.

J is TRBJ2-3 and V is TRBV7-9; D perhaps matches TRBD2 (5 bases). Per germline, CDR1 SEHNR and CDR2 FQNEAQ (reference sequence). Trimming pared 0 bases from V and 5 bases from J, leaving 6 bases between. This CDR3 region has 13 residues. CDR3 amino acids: CASSLAGEDTQYF. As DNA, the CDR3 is TGTGCCAGCAGCTTAGCGGGAGAAGATACGCAGTATTTT.

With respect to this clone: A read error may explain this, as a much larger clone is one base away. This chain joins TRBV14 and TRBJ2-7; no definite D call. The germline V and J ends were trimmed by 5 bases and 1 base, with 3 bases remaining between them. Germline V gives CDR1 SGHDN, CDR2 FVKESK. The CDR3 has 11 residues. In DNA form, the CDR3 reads TGTGCCAGCAGCTCTTCCTACGAGCAGTACTTC. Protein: CASSSSYEQYF.

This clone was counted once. DNA of the CDR3: TGTGCCAGCAGCCCTCAGCCCCAGGAGACCCAGTACTTC. The encoded protein is CASSPQPQETQYF. The gene calls are TRBV6-5 and TRBJ2-5; D call uncertain. The CDR3 totals 13 residues. CDR1 and CDR2 from the germline V gene are MNHEY and SVGAGI. Trimming shortened V by 6 bases and J by 5 bases, and 13 bases separated the two germline ends.

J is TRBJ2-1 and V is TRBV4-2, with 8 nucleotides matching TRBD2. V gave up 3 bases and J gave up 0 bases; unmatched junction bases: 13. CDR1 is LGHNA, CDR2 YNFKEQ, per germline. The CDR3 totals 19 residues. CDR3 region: CASSQRSGTSGDSYNEQFF. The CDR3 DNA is TGTGCCAGCAGCCAGCGTAGCGGGACCTCCGGGGACTCCTACAATGAGCAGTTCTTC.

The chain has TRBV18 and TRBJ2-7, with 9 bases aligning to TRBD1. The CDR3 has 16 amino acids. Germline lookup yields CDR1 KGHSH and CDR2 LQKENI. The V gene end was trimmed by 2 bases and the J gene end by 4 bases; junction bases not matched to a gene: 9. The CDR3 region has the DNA TGTGCCAGCTCACCAGGGACAGGGCGGGTTTATTACGAGCAGTACTTC. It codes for CASSPGTGRVYYEQYF.

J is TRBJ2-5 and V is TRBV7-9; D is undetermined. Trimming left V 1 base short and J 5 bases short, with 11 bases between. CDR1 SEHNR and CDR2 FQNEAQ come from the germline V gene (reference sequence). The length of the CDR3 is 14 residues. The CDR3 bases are TGTGCCAGCAGCTTAGTGAGCGTTGGGGAGACCCAGTACTTC. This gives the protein CASSLVSVGETQYF.

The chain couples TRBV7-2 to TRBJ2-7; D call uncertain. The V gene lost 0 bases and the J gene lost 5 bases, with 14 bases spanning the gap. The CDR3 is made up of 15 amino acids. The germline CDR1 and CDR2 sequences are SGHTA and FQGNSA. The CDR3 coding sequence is TGTGCCAGCAGCTTAGCGTCAGGTGTCGGCCACGAGCAGTACTTC. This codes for CASSLASGVGHEQYF. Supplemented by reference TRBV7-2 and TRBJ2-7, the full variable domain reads GAGVSQSPSNKVTEKGKDVELRCDPISGHTALYWYRQSLGQGLEFLIYFQGNSAPDKSGLPSDRFSAERTGGSVSTLTIQRTQQEDSAVYLCASSLASGVGHEQYFGPGTRLTVT.